This T cell receptor (beta chain) was profiled in a study of cytomegalovirus exposure and HLA in healthy donors. Note on this clone: The antigen is undetermined.

V was shortened by 6 bases and J by 10 bases, with 10 bases between the two germline ends. Looked up from germline, CDR1 is SGHTA and CDR2 is FQGNSA. This CDR3 spans 11 amino acids. Donors in the study were healthy people who gave bone marrow. Findings and caveats of the study: TRBV6-2, TRBV6-3 and some other V segments were excluded as indistinguishable. An analysis was carried out later, and it reportedly showed fewer N-insertions in an Asian-associated ancestry cluster than the approximately 670-donor mean.

The primer mix had 60 Vbeta and 13 Jbeta primers. Only in-frame clones appear in the TCRdb table, and some are missing; sequencing was by immunoSEQ multiplex PCR. The table shows about 55,000 clones, with about 82% occurring only once. The TCR was taken from a man aged 30 to 45 in good health and CMV-seronegative. Sample: PBMCs. J is TRBJ2-1 and V is TRBV7-2; D uncertain. The CDR3 reads CASSYRWEQFF. The CDR3 DNA sequence: TGTGCCAGCAGTTACCGGTGGGAGCAGTTCTTC.